This T cell receptor (beta chain) came from a study of T cells in tuberculosis. Assay: immunoSEQ multiplex PCR; the TCRdb copy retains only in-frame clones and omits some. The sample consists of some 34,000 clones, 92% of them appearing once. This CDR3 spans 11 amino acids. In germline, CDR1 is MNHNS, CDR2 SASEGT. V was shortened by 4 bases and J by 8 bases, with 6 bases between the two germline ends. The sequenced material came from PBMCs. The receptor comes from a donor aged 10-29 years with latent tuberculosis or without tuberculosis infection. Some clones in this sample may be carry-over from other donors' samples. V gene TRBV6-1 combines with J gene TRBJ2-1, with D unclear. Here the CDR3 DNA reads TGTGCCAGCAGTGGAGTATATGAGCAGTTCTTC. As protein: CASSGVYEQFF.